The TCR beta chain under discussion was sequenced for a study of T cells in Graves' hyperthyroidism and ophthalmopathy. Whole-study context: The authors collected peripheral blood at initial diagnosis, before any treatment.

Amplification of TCR beta CDR3 regions was performed using RNA transcripts as template. Initially, a first-round RT-PCR of the TCR CDR3 employed the HTBI primer set. TCRdb ran MiXCR on the multiplex PCR reads and lists one entry per CDR3 protein. The sample includes hundreds of thousands of distinct CDR3 sequences, roughly 22% seen only once; the top ten take around 64%. General observations from the study: Blood samples included most of the expanded thyroid clonotypes exceeding 0.001.

Patients having uncontrolled infection, another autoimmune disease, pregnancy or lactation were not included. This clonotype has at least ten counts. What it binds is unknown. This clonotype was sampled from a man aged 25-45 years with Graves' ophthalmopathy. The source material was blood.

CDR3 nucleotides: TGTGCCAGCTCACCACAAAACCAGGGCTATGGCTACACCTTC. The encoded protein is CASSPQNQGYGYTF. The chain combines TRBV18 with TRBJ1-2, with a possible D match to TRBD1 (5 bases). CDR3 size: 14 residues. CDR1 KGHSH and CDR2 LQKENI come from the germline V gene. Trimming took 1 base from V and 4 from J, leaving 10 bases between them. Full variable domain (outside the CDR3, taken from reference TRBV18 and TRBJ1-2): NAGVMQNPRHLVRRRGQEARLRCSPMKGHSHVYWYRQLPEEGLKFMVYLQKENIIDESGMPKERFSAEFPKEGPSILRIQQVVRGDSAAYFCASSPQNQGYGYTFGSGTRLTVV.